Below are 27 T cell receptor beta chains sequenced from a single sample in a study of post-analysis software for immune sequencing data. Regarding the study as a whole: Five or six TRBV segments, TRBV5-6, TRBV5-1 and TRBV20-1 among them, were found more frequent in patients than controls.

Tagging with unique molecular identifiers was a feature of the TCR beta cDNA libraries. TCRdb re-called the PCR reads with MiXCR, one entry per CDR3 protein. The sample consists of 820,000 or so distinct CDR3 sequences, around 53% of them appearing once. These receptors are not linked to any known antigen. Sequencing input: blood. Receptors were obtained from a girl aged 10 to 17 with multiple sclerosis.

This sequence joins TRBV6-5 and TRBJ2-5, with 10 nucleotides matching TRBD2. V shed 0 bases, J shed 5 bases, and the junction held 9 bases outside the gene matches. The CDR3 is 17 residues long. Germline V gene data show CDR1 as MNHEY and CDR2 as SVGAGI. The CDR3 sequence is CASSYSLAGEEKETQYF. The CDR3 coding sequence is TGTGCCAGCAGTTACTCCCTAGCGGGAGAGGAAAAGGAGACCCAGTACTTC.

A few counts support this clonotype. The V call is TRBV20-1, the J call TRBJ2-7, with a weak D call TRBD2 (6 bases). The CDR3 is made up of 15 amino acids. Germline V gene lookup returns CDR1 DFQATT and CDR2 SNEGSKA (reference sequence). With 0 bases removed from V and 2 bases from J, the gap between germline ends came to 14 bases. CDR3 nucleotides: TGCAGTGCTAGAGATCGGCGGGAAGGAACCTACGAGCAGTACTTC. The encoded protein is CSARDRREGTYEQYF.

The chain couples TRBV5-1 to TRBJ2-5; D is unresolved. CDR1 and CDR2 from the germline V gene are SGHRS and YFSETQ. CDR3 size: 12 residues. V lost 4 bases, J lost 3 bases, and 7 bases lay in between. The CDR3 DNA reads TGCGCCAGCAGCCGGGCTGAAGAGACCCAGTACTTC. Its translation: CASSRAEETQYF.

This chain links TRBV27 with TRBJ1-2, with 11 bases that match TRBD1. Germline lookup yields CDR1 MNHEY and CDR2 SMNVEV (reference sequence). With V trimmed by 11 bases and J by 7 bases, 9 bases remained unmatched. The CDR3 length is 13 residues. CDR3: CAARGGTGGGYTF. The CDR3 DNA follows: TGTGCCGCCCGAGGGGGGACAGGGGGTGGCTACACCTTC.

The CDR3 DNA sequence: TGCGCCAGCAGCTTCCAGACAGGGGGGAATGAAAAACTGTTTTTT. Its translation: CASSFQTGGNEKLFF. This sequence joins TRBV5-1 and TRBJ1-4; 9 bases map to TRBD1. V lost 2 bases, J lost 5 bases, and 4 bases stayed unmatched. This CDR3 comprises 15 residues. Germline CDR1 SGHRS, CDR2 YFSETQ.

This chain joins TRBV9 and TRBJ2-2, with D perhaps TRBD2 (5 bases). Deletions cut 0 bases from V and 5 bases from J, with 8 bases between. Germline-derived CDR1 and CDR2 are SGDLS and YYNGEE. The CDR3 contains 14 residues. In DNA form, the CDR3 reads TGTGCCAGCAGCGTAGAGCGGAGGACCGGGGAGCTGTTTTTT. As protein: CASSVERRTGELFF.

The sample holds a few counts of this clonotype. The chain employs TRBV20-1 and TRBJ1-6; 9 nucleotides match TRBD1. With V trimmed by 6 bases and J by 7 bases, 1 base remained unmatched. Germline V gene data show CDR1 as DFQATT and CDR2 as SNEGSKA (reference sequence). The CDR3 runs 12 residues. The CDR3 reads CSAGTGNSPLHF. CDR3 sequence (DNA): TGCAGTGCAGGGACAGGGAATTCACCCCTCCACTTT.

This chain uses TRBV20-1 with TRBJ2-7; tentatively, D is TRBD2 (5 bases). CDR3 size: 15 residues. V was clipped by 0 bases and J by 2 bases, with 14 bases between them. Per germline, CDR1 DFQATT and CDR2 SNEGSKA (reference sequence). CDR3 protein: CSARDSRELTYEQYF. CDR3 coding DNA: TGCAGTGCTAGAGATTCGAGGGAATTAACCTACGAGCAGTACTTC.

There are a few counts of this clonotype. The junction departs from germline at one end; a sequencing error may be responsible. The V and J genes are TRBV20-1 and TRBJ2-4; 12 nucleotides match TRBD2. The germline V gene has CDR1 DFQATT and CDR2 SNEGSKA (reference sequence). The CDR3 covers 17 residues. The CDR3 region is CRARGPSGRAGENIQYF. The DNA of the CDR3 is TGCAGGGCTAGAGGTCCTAGCGGGAGGGCCGGGGAAAACATTCAGTACTTC.

The chain employs TRBV7-2 and TRBJ2-1, with 11 bases identical to TRBD1. This CDR3 has 16 residues. Per germline, CDR1 SGHTA and CDR2 FQGNSA. J was trimmed by 7 bases and V by 2 bases; bases with no gene match: 7. The CDR3 coding sequence is TGTGCCAGCAGCTTAAGGGGACAGGGGGTCGGGAATGAGCAGTTCTTC. Its protein is CASSLRGQGVGNEQFF.

This clonotype has only a few counts. This chain connects TRBV12-3 or TRBV12-4 to TRBJ2-7; TRBD2 agrees at 13 bases. V gave up 6 bases and J gave up 4 bases; unmatched junction bases: 3. The CDR3 is 14 amino acids. CDR3 loop: CASRGLAGPYEQYF. CDR3 nucleotide sequence: TGTGCCAGCAGGGGACTAGCGGGGCCTTACGAGCAGTACTTC.

The rearrangement links TRBV5-1 to TRBJ2-3; 10 nucleotides align to TRBD2. Germline values: CDR1 SGHRS, CDR2 YFSETQ. The trim removed 0 bases at V and 5 bases at J, leaving 9 bases unmatched. The CDR3 is made up of 17 amino acids. CDR3 region: CASSLGNSGGPGDTQYF. In DNA, the CDR3 is TGCGCCAGCAGCTTGGGAAATAGCGGGGGGCCAGGAGATACGCAGTATTTT.

In this sample, this clonotype turned up a few times. The chain joins TRBV6-5 to TRBJ2-7; 11 bases align to TRBD1. Germline V CDR1 and CDR2: MNHEY, SVGAGI. CDR3 length equals 13 residues. V gave up 2 bases and J gave up 7 bases; unmatched junction bases: 1. CDR3 nucleotide sequence: TGTGCCAGCAGTTACGGGACAGGGGGTGAGCAGTACTTC. It specifies CASSYGTGGEQYF.

The V gene is TRBV12-3 or TRBV12-4, the J gene TRBJ2-1; D unresolved. V was pared by 6 bases and J by 8 bases, with 8 bases between. The CDR3 is 11 amino acids. CDR3 residues: CASRLSDEQFF. For the CDR3, the DNA is TGTGCCAGCAGACTCTCCGATGAGCAGTTCTTC.

This clonotype was observed a few times. V gene TRBV12-5 combines with J gene TRBJ2-7; a weak D match, TRBD1 (6 bases). Deletions cut 6 bases from V and 2 bases from J, with 11 bases between. The CDR3 is 13 residues long. Per germline, CDR1 LGHNT and CDR2 FRNRAP. As DNA, the CDR3 is TGTGCTAGTGGACCGGACAGACCCTACGAGCAGTACTTC. Translated, it gives CASGPDRPYEQYF. The full variable domain, completed using reference TRBV12-5 and TRBJ2-7, is DARVTQTPRHKVTEMGQEVTMRCQPILGHNTVFWYRQTMMQGLELLAYFRNRAPLDDSGMPKDRFSAEMPDATLATLKIQPSEPRDSAVYFCASGPDRPYEQYFGPGTRLTVT.

This clonotype showed up just a few times. The chain carries TRBV20-1 and TRBJ2-5, with 13 bases aligning to TRBD2. Looked up from germline, CDR1 is DFQATT and CDR2 is SNEGSKA (reference sequence). V lost 6 bases, J lost 5 bases, and 9 bases stayed unmatched. This CDR3 has 15 amino acids. The CDR3 reads CSAPGLAGVWETQYF. In DNA form, the CDR3 reads TGCAGTGCCCCTGGACTAGCGGGAGTCTGGGAGACCCAGTACTTC.

The V and J genes are TRBV7-9 and TRBJ2-7; TRBD2 aligns across 7 bases. V lost 1 base to trimming and J lost 5 bases; unmatched junction nucleotides: 8. The CDR3 is 15 amino acids. Germline V gives CDR1 SEHNR, CDR2 FQNEAQ (reference sequence). In nucleotides, the CDR3 is TGTGCCAGCAGCTTAGAGGGCGGGAGTTCCCACGAGCAGTACTTC. It is translated as CASSLEGGSSHEQYF.

The chain uses TRBV21-1 and TRBJ2-3; the D call in the table, TRBD2, was not verified against the DNA. TRBV21-1 is designated a pseudogene. This CDR3 is 18 amino acids long. The DNA of the CDR3 is TGTGCCAGCAGCAAAATCGGGACTAGCGGGCCAAGCACAGATACGCAGTATTTT. It yields the protein CASSKIGTSGPSTDTQYF.

J is TRBJ1-2 and V is TRBV28; D unresolved. Germline lookup yields CDR1 MDHEN and CDR2 SYDVKM. The CDR3 totals 15 residues. Deletions cut 2 bases from V and 3 bases from J, with 13 bases between. CDR3 amino acids: CASSLRGMSDYGYTF. The CDR3 nucleotides read TGTGCCAGCAGTTTACGAGGGATGAGCGACTATGGCTACACCTTC.

The table lists this clonotype with a few counts. The chain employs TRBV29-1 and TRBJ2-5; no firm D call. The CDR3 runs 14 residues. The V and J ends lost 4 bases and 2 bases respectively, with 14 bases between them. Germline V gives CDR1 SQVTM, CDR2 ANQGSEA. CDR3 region: CSVAGAGGQETQYF. DNA of the CDR3: TGCAGCGTTGCCGGTGCCGGTGGTCAAGAGACCCAGTACTTC.

V gene TRBV7-2 combines with J gene TRBJ2-3, with 11 positions matching TRBD2. The germline V gene has CDR1 SGHTA and CDR2 FQGNSA. The CDR3 consists of 16 residues. V lost 5 bases, J lost 3 bases, and 7 bases stayed unmatched. The CDR3 DNA follows: TGTACCAGCAGCACCACTAGCGGGAGTGGTACAGATACGCAGTATTTT. Translated, it gives CTSSTTSGSGTDTQYF.

In its sample, this clonotype was seen a few times. The chain links TRBV5-1 to TRBJ2-1; 12 bases map to TRBD2. CDR1 is SGHRS, CDR2 YFSETQ, per germline. V gave up 4 bases and J gave up 3 bases; unmatched junction bases: 11. The CDR3 has 18 amino acids. The DNA of the CDR3 is TGCGCCAGCAGCACCCGGGCTAGCGGGAGGGCGGGCTACAATGAGCAGTTCTTC. This gives the protein CASSTRASGRAGYNEQFF. The whole variable domain, remainder taken from reference TRBV5-1 and TRBJ2-1, is KAGVTQTPRYLIKTRGQQVTLSCSPISGHRSVSWYQQTPGQGLQFLFEYFSETQRNKGNFPGRFSGRQFSNSRSEMNVSTLELGDSALYLCASSTRASGRAGYNEQFFGPGTRLTVL.

The chain is built from TRBV29-1 and TRBJ2-1, with 8 positions matching TRBD2. There are 11 residues in the CDR3. The germline gives CDR1 SQVTM, CDR2 ANQGSEA. V lost 8 bases to trimming and J lost 7 bases; unmatched junction nucleotides: 4. CDR3 nucleotide sequence: TGCAGCACCGGGGGGGTTAATGAGCAGTTCTTC. It encodes CSTGGVNEQFF.

V is TRBV18 and J is TRBJ2-7; 9 bases fit TRBD2. From germline, CDR1 is KGHSH and CDR2 LQKENI. CDR3 length: 17 residues. V shed 0 bases, J shed 3 bases, and the junction held 9 bases outside the gene matches. CDR3 residues: CASSPPKGGSGGYEQYF. In nucleotides, the CDR3 is TGTGCCAGCTCACCACCGAAAGGGGGTAGCGGGGGCTACGAGCAGTACTTC.

The chain carries TRBV5-1 and TRBJ2-7, with 11 bases that match TRBD1. The CDR3 consists of 16 residues. Looked up from germline, CDR1 is SGHRS and CDR2 is YFSETQ. Trimming took 4 bases from V and 5 from J; bases not matched to a gene: 11. The CDR3 protein is CASSRDRGTLKNEQYF. CDR3 DNA: TGCGCCAGCAGCCGGGACAGGGGGACGTTGAAGAACGAGCAGTACTTC.

The chain employs TRBV9 and TRBJ2-3; 7 bases map to TRBD1. In germline, CDR1 is SGDLS, CDR2 YYNGEE. This CDR3 has 16 residues. The trim removed 0 bases at V and 1 base at J, leaving 5 bases unmatched. The CDR3, as DNA: TGTGCCAGCAGCGTAGCTAGAGGGGGCGGCACAGATACGCAGTATTTT. It translates to CASSVARGGGTDTQYF.

V and J are TRBV28 and TRBJ2-5; tentatively, D is TRBD1 or TRBD2 (5 bases each). Trimming left V 5 bases short and J 11 bases short, with 21 bases between. This CDR3 spans 14 amino acids. Germline V gene data show CDR1 as MDHEN and CDR2 as SYDVKM. The CDR3 spells CASSPMGTVNEQYF. The CDR3 DNA reads TGTGCCAGCAGTCCTATGGGGACGGTCAATGAGCAGTACTTC.